This entry lists 28 T cell receptor beta chains sequenced from one sample in a study of CD8+CD57+ T cells in acquired aplastic anemia. The sequenced patients had an expansion of CD8+CD57+ cells seen by flow cytometry. The use of genomic DNA as template underpinned the TCR beta VDJ and CDR3 profiling. TCRdb ran MiXCR on the reads and lists one entry per CDR3 protein. Among hundreds of thousands of distinct CDR3 sequences, about three fifths were seen once, and the ten largest hold 1% to 1.5%. What was sequenced was sorted CD4+, CD8+, or CD8+CD57+ T cells (not recorded which) from PBMCs. Receptors were obtained from a human donor with aplastic anemia.

This clonotype was counted a single time. This chain joins TRBV9 and TRBJ1-1; TRBD1 agrees at 8 bases. Germline assignment: CDR1 SGDLS and CDR2 YYNGEE. The CDR3 contains 14 residues. V shed 2 bases and J 4 bases; nucleotides not matched to a gene: 4. CDR3 in amino acids: CASSVTTGGTEAFF. CDR3 DNA: TGTGCCAGCAGCGTGACTACAGGGGGCACTGAAGCTTTCTTT.

The chain joins TRBV7-2 to TRBJ2-7; 9 nucleotides align to TRBD1. The ends lost 3 bases at V and 3 bases at J; junction bases unmatched: 6. This CDR3 contains 15 residues. CDR1 SGHTA and CDR2 FQGNSA come from the germline V gene. The CDR3 nucleotides are TGTGCCAGCAGCTTGTCCCGGGACAGGGACTACGAGCAGTACTTC. Translating it yields CASSLSRDRDYEQYF.

The chain recombines TRBV19 with TRBJ1-5; D gene ambiguous. The ends were cut back, 6 bases at V and 6 bases at J, with 9 bases in the middle. The CDR3 is made up of 12 amino acids. Germline V gene lookup returns CDR1 LNHDA and CDR2 SQIVND (reference sequence). CDR3 sequence reads: CASSYPSQPQHF. CDR3 DNA: TGTGCCAGTAGCTACCCGAGTCAGCCCCAGCATTTT.

The chain carries TRBV2 and TRBJ1-1; possibly TRBD1 for D (5 bases). V lost 6 bases, J lost 4 bases, and 15 bases lay in between. Germline-derived CDR1 and CDR2 are SNHLY and FYNNEI. The CDR3 has 14 amino acids. CDR3 residues: CASRWRGLGTEAFF. Here the CDR3 DNA reads TGTGCCAGCAGATGGAGGGGTCTAGGCACTGAAGCTTTCTTT.

This chain uses TRBV2 with TRBJ2-5; 7 bases are shared with TRBD2. The CDR3 is made up of 13 amino acids. Germline trimming cut 7 bases from V and 4 bases from J; bases unmatched to any gene: 6. Germline V lookup: CDR1 SNHLY, CDR2 FYNNEI. This chain's CDR3 is CASTKGGGETQYF. The CDR3 DNA is TGTGCCAGCACAAAAGGCGGGGGAGAGACCCAGTACTTC.

This sequence joins TRBV5-1 and TRBJ1-1; D possibly corresponds to TRBD1 (5 bases). Germline V gene sequence: CDR1 SGHRS, CDR2 YFSETQ. The CDR3 is 15 residues long. V gave up 0 bases and J gave up 7 bases, with 16 bases separating them. As DNA, the CDR3 is TGCGCCAGCAGCTTGGGGGACGCCACCCTGGGTGAAGCTTTCTTT. Translating gives CASSLGDATLGEAFF.

Notes on this clonotype: Relative to the germline gene, one junction end is altered; a read error may explain this. The CDR3 here is CATSDSMTSGEEQLF. The CDR3 nucleotides read TGTGCCACCAGTGATTCGATGACTAGCGGGGAGGAGCAGCTCTTC. V and J are TRBV24-1 and TRBJ2-1; TRBD2 matches at 11 bases. The CDR3 runs to 15 residues. Germline V gene data show CDR1 as KGHDR and CDR2 as SFDVKD.

The V call is TRBV20-1, the J call TRBJ1-5; possibly TRBD1 for D (6 bases). Germline assignment: CDR1 DFQATT and CDR2 SNEGSKA (reference sequence). V lost 6 bases and J 4 bases, leaving 10 bases between the germline ends. The CDR3 covers 12 residues. Here the CDR3 reads CSATTGNQPQHF. For the CDR3, the DNA is TGCAGTGCCACGACAGGAAATCAGCCCCAGCATTTT.

This chain joins TRBV20-1 and TRBJ1-6; D is unresolved. CDR1 is DFQATT, CDR2 SNEGSKA, per germline (reference sequence). V was shortened by 5 bases and J by 9 bases, with 14 bases between the two germline ends. The CDR3 runs 13 residues. In nucleotides, the CDR3 is TGCAGTGCTGCACCCGGGTGGGGTTCACCCCTCCACTTT. Amino acid sequence: CSAAPGWGSPLHF.

This clonotype appeared once. The gene calls are TRBV12-3 or TRBV12-4 and TRBJ2-3; D gene unclear. The CDR3 totals 15 residues. Trimming removed 2 bases from V and 2 bases from J, with 11 bases in between. The DNA of the CDR3 is TGTGCCAGCAGTTTACGGGTTAGGAACACAGATACGCAGTATTTT. Translating gives CASSLRVRNTDTQYF.

The chain links TRBV7-2 to TRBJ2-5; 8 bases line up with TRBD1. V shed 5 bases, J shed 5 bases, and the junction held 7 bases outside the gene matches. CDR1 and CDR2 (germline): SGHTA, FQGNSA. The CDR3 loop spans 14 amino acids. The CDR3 region is CASSKATGDETQYF. CDR3 DNA: TGTGCCAGCAGCAAAGCGACAGGGGACGAGACCCAGTACTTC.

Ten or more counts support this clonotype. This chain connects TRBV7-8 to TRBJ1-2; TRBD1 aligns across 12 bases. Per the germline V gene, CDR1 is SGHVS and CDR2 is FQNEAQ. V dropped 4 bases and J dropped 7; count of bases not matched to a gene: 10. This CDR3 is 16 amino acids long. DNA for the CDR3: TGTGCCAGCAGCTCTGGGACAGGGGGCGCGATTGGTGGCTACACCTTC. Its protein is CASSSGTGGAIGGYTF.

This chain connects TRBV10-3 to TRBJ2-7; D call uncertain. Germline CDR1 reads ENHRY; CDR2 reads SYGVKD. Trimming pared 2 bases from V and 2 bases from J, leaving 7 bases between. This CDR3 comprises 13 residues. The CDR3 nucleotides read TGTGCCATCAGTGAGGTTGGCGCCTACGAGCAGTACTTC. As protein: CAISEVGAYEQYF.

The V call is TRBV20-1, the J call TRBJ2-7; 14 nucleotides match TRBD2. V was pared by 2 bases and J by 1 base, with 7 bases of the junction left unmatched. The CDR3 extends over 17 amino acids. Germline V gives CDR1 DFQATT, CDR2 SNEGSKA (reference sequence). Here the CDR3 DNA reads TGCAGTGCTAGACCCGGGACTAGCGGGAGTATGTCCTACGAGCAGTACTTC. It encodes CSARPGTSGSMSYEQYF.

CDR3 protein: CSARARGESPLHF. The CDR3 DNA sequence: TGCAGTGCTAGAGCAAGGGGAGAGTCACCCCTCCACTTT. The chain employs TRBV20-1 and TRBJ1-6; perhaps TRBD1 as D (5 bases). CDR1 is DFQATT, CDR2 SNEGSKA, per germline (reference sequence). CDR3 size: 13 residues. V was clipped by 1 base and J by 10 bases, with 11 bases between them.

This clonotype was detected ten times or more. The V and J genes are TRBV7-9 and TRBJ2-7; 15 bases match TRBD2. This CDR3 contains 17 residues. V was clipped by 5 bases and J by 1 base; unmatched bases: 6. Germline assignment: CDR1 SEHNR and CDR2 FQNEAQ (reference sequence). The CDR3, as DNA: TGTGCCAGCAGCCCAAGGGGACTAGCGGGGGGATCCTACGAGCAGTACTTC. Its protein is CASSPRGLAGGSYEQYF.

The CDR3 coding sequence is TGTGCCAGTAGTACAAGACTAGGAAGCTACGAGCAGTACTTC. Translation gives CASSTRLGSYEQYF. The V call is TRBV19, the J call TRBJ2-7, with D possibly being TRBD2 (6 bases). Germline CDR1 and CDR2: LNHDA and SQIVND (reference sequence). The CDR3 is 14 residues long. Trimming took off 4 bases at V and 3 bases at J, with 13 bases between the two ends.

This chain links TRBV14 with TRBJ2-1; D remains ambiguous. This CDR3 contains 14 residues. Germline V lookup: CDR1 SGHDN, CDR2 FVKESK. The V end was cut by 0 bases, the J end by 4 bases, with 7 bases between. The CDR3 coding sequence is TGTGCCAGCAGCCAAGAGGTACAGTACAATGAGCAGTTCTTC. It specifies CASSQEVQYNEQFF.

The CDR3 spells CASSRGTGSGGNQPQHF. Here the CDR3 DNA reads TGTGCCAGCAGTCGGGGGACAGGGTCAGGGGGCAATCAGCCCCAGCATTTT. This rearrangement joins TRBV12-3 or TRBV12-4 to TRBJ1-5, with 9 bases identical to TRBD1. V was clipped by 5 bases and J by 2 bases; unmatched bases: 10. CDR3 length: 17 amino acids.

At least ten counts were recorded for this clonotype. The chain joins TRBV7-6 to TRBJ1-4; the D gene is possibly TRBD1 (5 bases). Germline V gives CDR1 SGHVS, CDR2 FNYEAQ. V dropped 1 base and J dropped 8 bases, with 17 bases sitting between them. The length of the CDR3 is 16 residues. CDR3 region: CASSLEPGGLSEKLFF. CDR3 nucleotide sequence: TGTGCCAGCAGCTTAGAACCCGGGGGGTTGAGCGAAAAACTGTTTTTT.

The chain recombines TRBV20-1 with TRBJ1-6; TRBD1 is a possible D gene (5 bases). Trimming removed 5 bases from V and 10 bases from J, with 21 bases in between. Per germline, CDR1 DFQATT and CDR2 SNEGSKA (reference sequence). The CDR3 sequence is 15 residues long. The CDR3 is CSAPRDRKGTSPLHF. The CDR3 nucleotides read TGCAGTGCTCCCAGAGATCGGAAAGGGACCTCACCCCTCCACTTT.

V and J are TRBV6-2 or TRBV6-3 and TRBJ2-5, with D possibly being TRBD1 or TRBD2 (5 bases each). Germline loops: CDR1 MNHEY, CDR2 SVGEGT. Trimming shortened V by 8 bases and J by 0 bases, and 13 bases separated the two germline ends. This CDR3 region has 14 residues. CDR3 protein: CASYPGTHQETQYF. CDR3 sequence (DNA): TGTGCCAGCTACCCCGGGACCCACCAAGAGACCCAGTACTTC.

The chain uses TRBV29-1 and TRBJ2-7; TRBD2 might be the D (6 bases). CDR3 length: 12 residues. V lost 7 bases and J lost 4, with 14 bases in between. Germline V lookup: CDR1 SQVTM, CDR2 ANQGSEA. As DNA, the CDR3 is TGCAGCGCTGCGTCGGGAGATTACGAGCAGTACTTC. It specifies CSAASGDYEQYF.

The chain joins TRBV7-9 to TRBJ2-7; a weak D match, TRBD1 (5 bases). The V and J ends lost 5 bases and 1 base respectively, with 12 bases between them. The CDR3 runs to 14 residues. The germline CDR1 and CDR2 sequences are SEHNR and FQNEAQ (reference sequence). The CDR3 region has the DNA TGTGCCAGCAGCCACCGACAGAAATCCTACGAGCAGTACTTC. Protein product: CASSHRQKSYEQYF.

In its sample, this clonotype was seen a few times. The chain joins TRBV20-1 to TRBJ2-5; perhaps TRBD2 as D (6 bases). Germline V gene data show CDR1 as DFQATT and CDR2 as SNEGSKA (reference sequence). The CDR3 is 14 residues long. Trimming took 1 base from V and 2 from J, leaving 11 bases between them. The CDR3, as DNA: TGCAGTGCTAGAGGGACTAACGAGCAAGAGACCCAGTACTTC. As protein: CSARGTNEQETQYF.

The chain recombines TRBV12-3 or TRBV12-4 with TRBJ2-5; 7 bases fit TRBD2. The CDR3 length is 14 residues. The V gene end was trimmed by 2 bases and the J gene end by 5 bases; junction bases not matched to a gene: 5. CDR3 in DNA: TGTGCCAGCAGTTTACACCCGGGAGGCGAGACCCAGTACTTC. Amino acid sequence: CASSLHPGGETQYF.

In this sample, this clonotype turned up many times. The genes are TRBV18 and TRBJ2-7; 8 nucleotides match TRBD2. With 3 bases clipped from V and 3 bases from J, the junction kept 7 bases outside the gene matches. CDR1 and CDR2 from the germline V gene are KGHSH and LQKENI. The CDR3 sequence is 15 residues long. The CDR3 region is CASSPPGGGNYEQYF. DNA of the CDR3: TGTGCCAGCTCACCTCCGGGAGGGGGGAACTACGAGCAGTACTTC. Full variable domain (missing parts from reference TRBV18 and TRBJ2-7): NAGVMQNPRHLVRRRGQEARLRCSPMKGHSHVYWYRQLPEEGLKFMVYLQKENIIDESGMPKERFSAEFPKEGPSILRIQQVVRGDSAAYFCASSPPGGGNYEQYFGPGTRLTVT.

The rearrangement uses TRBV19 and TRBJ1-2, with D possibly matching TRBD1 (5 bases). Looked up from germline, CDR1 is LNHDA and CDR2 is SQIVND (reference sequence). The ends were cut back, 10 bases at V and 8 bases at J, with 17 bases in the middle. CDR3 size: 12 residues. CDR3 amino acids: CATEEGVEGYTF. The DNA for the CDR3 is TGTGCCACCGAGGAAGGGGTGGAGGGCTACACCTTC.